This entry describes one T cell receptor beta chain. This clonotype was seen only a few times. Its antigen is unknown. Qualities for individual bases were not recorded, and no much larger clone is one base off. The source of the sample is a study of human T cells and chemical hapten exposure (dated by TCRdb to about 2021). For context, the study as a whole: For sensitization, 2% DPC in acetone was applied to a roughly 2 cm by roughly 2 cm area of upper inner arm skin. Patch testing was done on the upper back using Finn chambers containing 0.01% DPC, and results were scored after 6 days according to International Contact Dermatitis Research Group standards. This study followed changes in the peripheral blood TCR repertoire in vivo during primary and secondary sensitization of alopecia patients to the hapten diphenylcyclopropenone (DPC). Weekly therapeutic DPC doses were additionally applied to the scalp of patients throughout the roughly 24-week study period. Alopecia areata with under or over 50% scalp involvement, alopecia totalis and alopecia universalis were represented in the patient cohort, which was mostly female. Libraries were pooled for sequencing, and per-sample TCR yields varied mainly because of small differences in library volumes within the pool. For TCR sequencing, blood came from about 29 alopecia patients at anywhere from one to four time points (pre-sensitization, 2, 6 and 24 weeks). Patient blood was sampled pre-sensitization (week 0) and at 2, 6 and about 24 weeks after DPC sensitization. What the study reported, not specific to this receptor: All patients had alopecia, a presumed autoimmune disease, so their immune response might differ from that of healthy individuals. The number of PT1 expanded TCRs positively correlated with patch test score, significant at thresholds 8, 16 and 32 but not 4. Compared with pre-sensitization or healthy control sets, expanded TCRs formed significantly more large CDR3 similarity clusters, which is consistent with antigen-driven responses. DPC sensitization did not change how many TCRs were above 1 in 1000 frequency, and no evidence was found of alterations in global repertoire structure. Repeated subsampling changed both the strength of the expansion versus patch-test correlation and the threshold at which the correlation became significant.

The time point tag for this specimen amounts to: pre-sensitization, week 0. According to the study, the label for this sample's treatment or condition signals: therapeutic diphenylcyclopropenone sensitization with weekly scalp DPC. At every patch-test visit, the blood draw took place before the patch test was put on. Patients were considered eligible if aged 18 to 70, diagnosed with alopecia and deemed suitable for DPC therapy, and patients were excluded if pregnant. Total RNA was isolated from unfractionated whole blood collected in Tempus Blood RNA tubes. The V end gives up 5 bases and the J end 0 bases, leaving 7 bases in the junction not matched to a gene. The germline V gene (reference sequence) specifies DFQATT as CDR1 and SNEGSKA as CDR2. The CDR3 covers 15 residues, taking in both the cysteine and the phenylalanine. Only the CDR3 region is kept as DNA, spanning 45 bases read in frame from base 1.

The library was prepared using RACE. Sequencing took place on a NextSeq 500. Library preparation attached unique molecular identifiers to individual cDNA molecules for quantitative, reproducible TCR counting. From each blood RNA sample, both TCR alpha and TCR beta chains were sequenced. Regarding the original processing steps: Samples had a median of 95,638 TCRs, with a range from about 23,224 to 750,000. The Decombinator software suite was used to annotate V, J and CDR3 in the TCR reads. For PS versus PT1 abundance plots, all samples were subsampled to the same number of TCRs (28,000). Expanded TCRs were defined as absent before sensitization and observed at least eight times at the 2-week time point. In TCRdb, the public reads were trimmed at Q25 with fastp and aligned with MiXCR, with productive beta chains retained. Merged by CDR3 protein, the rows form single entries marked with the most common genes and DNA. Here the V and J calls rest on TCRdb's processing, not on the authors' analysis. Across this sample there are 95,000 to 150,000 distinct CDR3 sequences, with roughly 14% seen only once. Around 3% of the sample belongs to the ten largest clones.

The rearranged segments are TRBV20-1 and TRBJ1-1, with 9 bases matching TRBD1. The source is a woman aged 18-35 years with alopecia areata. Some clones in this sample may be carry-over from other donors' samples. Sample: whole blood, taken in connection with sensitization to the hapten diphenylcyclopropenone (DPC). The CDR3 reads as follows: CSAHRDRVMNTEAFF. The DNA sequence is TGCAGTGCTCACCGGGACAGGGTAATGAACACTGAAGCTTTCTTT.